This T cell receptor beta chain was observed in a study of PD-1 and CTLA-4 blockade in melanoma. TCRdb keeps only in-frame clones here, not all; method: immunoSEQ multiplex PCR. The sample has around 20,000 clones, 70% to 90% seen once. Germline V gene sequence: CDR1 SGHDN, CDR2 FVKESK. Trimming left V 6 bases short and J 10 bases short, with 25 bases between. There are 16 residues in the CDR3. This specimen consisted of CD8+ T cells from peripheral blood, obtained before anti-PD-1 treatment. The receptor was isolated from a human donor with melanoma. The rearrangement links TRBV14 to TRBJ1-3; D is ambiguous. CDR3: CASSPRGQNLRGTIYF. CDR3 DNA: TGTGCCAGCAGTCCCCGAGGGCAGAACCTTCGAGGGACCATATATTTT.